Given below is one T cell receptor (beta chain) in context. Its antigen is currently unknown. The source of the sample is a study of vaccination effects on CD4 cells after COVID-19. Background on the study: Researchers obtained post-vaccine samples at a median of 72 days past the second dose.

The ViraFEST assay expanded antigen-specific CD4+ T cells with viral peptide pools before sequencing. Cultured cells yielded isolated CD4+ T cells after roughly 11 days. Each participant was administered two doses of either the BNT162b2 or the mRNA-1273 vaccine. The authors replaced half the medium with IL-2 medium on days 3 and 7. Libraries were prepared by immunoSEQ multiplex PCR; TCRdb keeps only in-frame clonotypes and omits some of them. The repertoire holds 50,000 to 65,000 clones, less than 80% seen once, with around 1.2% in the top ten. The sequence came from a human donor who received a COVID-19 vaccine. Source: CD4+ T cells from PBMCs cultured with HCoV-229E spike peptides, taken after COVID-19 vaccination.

The CDR3 protein is CASSFGTHSIIYGYTF. The CDR3 DNA sequence: TGTGCCAGCAGCTTTGGGACACATTCTATAATATATGGCTACACCTTC. The genes are TRBV7-8 and TRBJ1-2, with D possibly TRBD1 on 6 matching bases. The CDR3 spans 16 residues. Trimming shortened V by 3 bases and J by 5 bases, and 19 bases separated the two germline ends. From germline, CDR1 is SGHVS and CDR2 FQNEAQ.